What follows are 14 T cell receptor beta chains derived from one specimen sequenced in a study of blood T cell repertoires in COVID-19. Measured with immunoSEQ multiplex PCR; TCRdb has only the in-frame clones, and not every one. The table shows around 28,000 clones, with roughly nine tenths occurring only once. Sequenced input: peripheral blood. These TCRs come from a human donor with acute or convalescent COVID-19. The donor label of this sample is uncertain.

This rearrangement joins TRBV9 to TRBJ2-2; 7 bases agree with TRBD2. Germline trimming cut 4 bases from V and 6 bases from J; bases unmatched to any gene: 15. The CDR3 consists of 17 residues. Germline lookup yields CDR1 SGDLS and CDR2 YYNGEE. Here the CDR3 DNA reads TGTGCCAGCAGCCCGAGAGGGAGCGGGGCCGCCCCCGGGGAGCTGTTTTTT. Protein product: CASSPRGSGAAPGELFF.

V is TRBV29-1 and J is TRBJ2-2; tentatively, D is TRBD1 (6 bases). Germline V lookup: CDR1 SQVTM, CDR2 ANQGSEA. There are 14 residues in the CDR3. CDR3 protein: CSANRVSNTGELFF. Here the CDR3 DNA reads TGCAGTGCAAACAGGGTTTCTAACACCGGGGAGCTGTTTTTT.

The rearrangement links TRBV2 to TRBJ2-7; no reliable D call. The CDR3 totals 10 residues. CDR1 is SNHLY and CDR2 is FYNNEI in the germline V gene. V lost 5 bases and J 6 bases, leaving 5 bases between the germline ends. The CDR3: CASSFGEQYF. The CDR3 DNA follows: TGTGCCAGCAGTTTCGGCGAGCAGTACTTC. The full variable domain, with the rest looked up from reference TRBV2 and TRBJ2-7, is EPEVTQTPSHQVTQMGQEVILRCVPISNHLYFYWYRQILGQKVEFLVSFYNNEISEKSEIFDDQFSVERPDGSNFTLKIRSTKLEDSAMYFCASSFGEQYFGPGTRLTVT.

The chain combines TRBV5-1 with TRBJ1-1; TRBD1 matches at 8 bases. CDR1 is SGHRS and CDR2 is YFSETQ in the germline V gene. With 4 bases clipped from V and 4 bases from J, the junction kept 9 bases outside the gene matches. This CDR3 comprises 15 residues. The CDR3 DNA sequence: TGCGCCAGCAGCCCTGACAGGGGCGACGGCACTGAAGCTTTCTTT. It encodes CASSPDRGDGTEAFF.

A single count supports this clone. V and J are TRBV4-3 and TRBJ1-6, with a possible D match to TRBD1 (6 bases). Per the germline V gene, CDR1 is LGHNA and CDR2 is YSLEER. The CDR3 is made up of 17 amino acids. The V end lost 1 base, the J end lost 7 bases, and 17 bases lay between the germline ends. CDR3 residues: CASSQALTGTGNSPLHF. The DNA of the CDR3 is TGCGCCAGCAGCCAAGCACTAACAGGGACGGGAAATTCACCCCTCCACTTT.

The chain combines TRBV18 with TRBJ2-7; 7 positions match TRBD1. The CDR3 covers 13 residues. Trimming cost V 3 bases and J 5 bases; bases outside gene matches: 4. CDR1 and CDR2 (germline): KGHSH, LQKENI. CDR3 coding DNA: TGTGCCAGCTCACCCGACAGGGAGCACGAGCAGTACGTC. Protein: CASSPDREHEQYV.

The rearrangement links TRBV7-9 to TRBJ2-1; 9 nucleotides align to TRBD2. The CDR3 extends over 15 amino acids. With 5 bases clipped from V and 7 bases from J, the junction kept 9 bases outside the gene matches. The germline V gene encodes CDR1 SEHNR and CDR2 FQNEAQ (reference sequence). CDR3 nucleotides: TGTGCCAGCAGCCCACTAGCGGGTCATGTGAATGAGCAGTTCTTC. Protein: CASSPLAGHVNEQFF.

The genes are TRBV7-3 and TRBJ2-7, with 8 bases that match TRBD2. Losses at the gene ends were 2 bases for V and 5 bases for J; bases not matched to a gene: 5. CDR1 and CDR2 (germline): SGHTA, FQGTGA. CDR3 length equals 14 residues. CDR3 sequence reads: CASSLLAGGDEQYF. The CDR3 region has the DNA TGTGCCAGCAGCTTACTCGCGGGAGGAGACGAGCAGTACTTC.

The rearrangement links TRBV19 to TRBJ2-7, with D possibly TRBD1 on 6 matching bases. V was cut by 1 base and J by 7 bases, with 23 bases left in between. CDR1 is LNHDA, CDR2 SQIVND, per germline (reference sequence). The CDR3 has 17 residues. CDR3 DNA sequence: TGTGCCAGTAGTATAGGGCAGGGGAGTGGGACACCACGGGAGCAGTACTTC. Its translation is CASSIGQGSGTPREQYF. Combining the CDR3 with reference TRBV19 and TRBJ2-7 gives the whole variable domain DGGITQSPKYLFRKEGQNVTLSCEQNLNHDAMYWYRQDPGQGLRLIYYSQIVNDFQKGDIAEGYSVSREKKESFPLTVTSAQKNPTAFYLCASSIGQGSGTPREQYFGPGTRLTVT.

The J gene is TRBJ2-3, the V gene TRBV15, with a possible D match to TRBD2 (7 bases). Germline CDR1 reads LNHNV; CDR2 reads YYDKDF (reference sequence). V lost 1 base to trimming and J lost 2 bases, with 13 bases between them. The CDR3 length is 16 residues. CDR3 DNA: TGTGCCACCAGCAGAGGAATGGGGGGGGCCACAGATACGCAGTATTTT. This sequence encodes CATSRGMGGATDTQYF.

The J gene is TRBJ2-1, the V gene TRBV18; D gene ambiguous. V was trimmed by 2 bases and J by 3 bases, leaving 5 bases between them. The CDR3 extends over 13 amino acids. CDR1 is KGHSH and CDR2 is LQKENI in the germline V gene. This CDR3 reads CASSPASYNEQFF. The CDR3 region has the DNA TGTGCCAGCTCACCAGCTAGCTACAATGAGCAGTTCTTC.

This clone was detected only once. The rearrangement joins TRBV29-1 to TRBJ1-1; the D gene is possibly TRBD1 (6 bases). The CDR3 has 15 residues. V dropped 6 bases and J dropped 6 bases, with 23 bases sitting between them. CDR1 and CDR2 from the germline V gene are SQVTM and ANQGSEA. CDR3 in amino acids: CSVRGGWGRGPEAFF. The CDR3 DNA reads TGCAGCGTGAGGGGCGGGTGGGGGCGAGGTCCTGAAGCTTTCTTT.

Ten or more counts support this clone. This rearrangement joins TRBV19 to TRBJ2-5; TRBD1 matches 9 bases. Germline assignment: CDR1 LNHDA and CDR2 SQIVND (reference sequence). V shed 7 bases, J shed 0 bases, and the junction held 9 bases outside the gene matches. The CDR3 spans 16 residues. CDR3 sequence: CASKGQGPFHQETQYF. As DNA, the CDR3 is TGTGCCAGTAAGGGACAGGGACCCTTTCACCAAGAGACCCAGTACTTC.

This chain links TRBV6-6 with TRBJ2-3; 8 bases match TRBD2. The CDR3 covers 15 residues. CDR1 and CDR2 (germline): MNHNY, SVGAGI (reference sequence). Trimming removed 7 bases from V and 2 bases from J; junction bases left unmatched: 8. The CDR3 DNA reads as TGTGCCAGCATCAAACTAGCGGAGTCCACAGATACGCAGTATTTT. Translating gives CASIKLAESTDTQYF.